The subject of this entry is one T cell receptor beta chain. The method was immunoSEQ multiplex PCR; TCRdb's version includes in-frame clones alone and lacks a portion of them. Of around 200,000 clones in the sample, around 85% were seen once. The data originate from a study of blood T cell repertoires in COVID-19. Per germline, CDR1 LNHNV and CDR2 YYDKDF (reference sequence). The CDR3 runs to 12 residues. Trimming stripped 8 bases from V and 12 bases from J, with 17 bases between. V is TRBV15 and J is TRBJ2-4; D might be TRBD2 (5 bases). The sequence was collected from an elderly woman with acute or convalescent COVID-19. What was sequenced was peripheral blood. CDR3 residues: CATSSTGIAQYF. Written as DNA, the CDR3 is TGTGCCACCTCGAGTACGGGGATAGCTCAGTACTTC.